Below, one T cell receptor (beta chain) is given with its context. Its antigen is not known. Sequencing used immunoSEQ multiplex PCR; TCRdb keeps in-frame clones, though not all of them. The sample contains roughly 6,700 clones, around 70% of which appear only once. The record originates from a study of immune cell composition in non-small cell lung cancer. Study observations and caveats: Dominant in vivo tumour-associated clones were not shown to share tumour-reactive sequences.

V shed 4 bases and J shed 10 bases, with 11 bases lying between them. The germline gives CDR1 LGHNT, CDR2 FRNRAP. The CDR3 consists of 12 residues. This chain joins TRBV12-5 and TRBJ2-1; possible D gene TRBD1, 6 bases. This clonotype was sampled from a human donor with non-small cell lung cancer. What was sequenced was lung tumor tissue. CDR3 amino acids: CASGSRQAEQFF. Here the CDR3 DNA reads TGTGCTAGTGGTTCCCGACAGGCCGAGCAGTTCTTC.